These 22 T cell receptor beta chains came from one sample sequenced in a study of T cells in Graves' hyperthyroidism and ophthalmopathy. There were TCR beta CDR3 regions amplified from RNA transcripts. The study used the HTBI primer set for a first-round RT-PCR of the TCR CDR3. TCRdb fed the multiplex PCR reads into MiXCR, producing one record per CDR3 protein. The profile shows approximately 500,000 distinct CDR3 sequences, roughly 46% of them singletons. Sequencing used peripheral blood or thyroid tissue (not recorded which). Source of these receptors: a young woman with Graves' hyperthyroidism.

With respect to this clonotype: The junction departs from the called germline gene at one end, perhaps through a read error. This chain's CDR3 is CASSEDRGTPPF. For the CDR3, the DNA is TGTGCCAGCAGTGAGGACAGGGGCACACCGCCTTTT. The V gene is TRBV2, the J gene TRBJ1-6, with 9 bases lining up with TRBD1. Germline loops: CDR1 SNHLY, CDR2 FYNNEI. This CDR3 spans 12 amino acids.

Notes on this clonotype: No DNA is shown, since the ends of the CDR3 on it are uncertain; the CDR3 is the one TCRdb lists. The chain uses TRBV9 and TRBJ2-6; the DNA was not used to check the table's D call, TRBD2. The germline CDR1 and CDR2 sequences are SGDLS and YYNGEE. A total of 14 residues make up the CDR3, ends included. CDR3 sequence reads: CASSVVGGGNTEAF.

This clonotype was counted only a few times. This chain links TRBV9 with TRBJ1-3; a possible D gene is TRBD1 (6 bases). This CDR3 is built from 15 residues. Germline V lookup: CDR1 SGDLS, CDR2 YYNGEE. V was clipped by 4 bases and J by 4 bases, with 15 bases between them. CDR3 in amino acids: CASSQRGLRGNTIYF. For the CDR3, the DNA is TGTGCCAGCAGCCAACGGGGGCTACGGGGAAACACCATATATTTT.

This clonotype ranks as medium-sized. CDR3 residues: CATSGRVEYQPQHF. The CDR3 bases are TGTGCCACCAGCGGACGGGTGGAATATCAGCCCCAGCATTTT. J is TRBJ1-5 and V is TRBV15; D ambiguous. Germline V gene sequence: CDR1 LNHNV, CDR2 YYDKDF (reference sequence). This CDR3 comprises 14 residues. V lost 5 bases to trimming and J lost 5 bases, with 13 bases between them.

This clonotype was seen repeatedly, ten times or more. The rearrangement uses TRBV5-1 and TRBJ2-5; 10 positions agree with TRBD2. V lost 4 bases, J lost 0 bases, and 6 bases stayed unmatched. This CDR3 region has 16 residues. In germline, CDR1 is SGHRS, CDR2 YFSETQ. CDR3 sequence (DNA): TGCGCCAGCAGCAAAGGACTAGCGGTGTACCAAGAGACCCAGTACTTC. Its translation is CASSKGLAVYQETQYF.

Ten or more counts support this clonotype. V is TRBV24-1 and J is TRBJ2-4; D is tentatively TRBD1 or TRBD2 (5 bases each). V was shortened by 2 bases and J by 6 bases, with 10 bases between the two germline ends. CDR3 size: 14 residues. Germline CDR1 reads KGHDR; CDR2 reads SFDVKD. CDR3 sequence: CATSDSGTGNIQYF. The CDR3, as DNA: TGTGCCACCAGTGATTCGGGGACGGGAAACATTCAGTACTTC.

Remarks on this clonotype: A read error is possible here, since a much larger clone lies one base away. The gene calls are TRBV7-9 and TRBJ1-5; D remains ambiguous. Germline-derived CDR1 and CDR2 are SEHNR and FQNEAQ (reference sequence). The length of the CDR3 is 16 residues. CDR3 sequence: CASGLGPRFSNQPQHF. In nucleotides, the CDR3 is TGTGCCAGCGGCTTAGGTCCAAGATTTAGCAATCAGCCCCAGCATTTT. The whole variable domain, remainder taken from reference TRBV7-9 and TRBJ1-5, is DTGVSQNPRHKITKRGQNVTFRCDPISEHNRLYWYRQTLGQGPEFLTYFQNEAQLEKSRLLSDRFSAERPKGSFSTLEIQRTEQGDSAMYLCASGLGPRFSNQPQHFGDGTRLSIL.

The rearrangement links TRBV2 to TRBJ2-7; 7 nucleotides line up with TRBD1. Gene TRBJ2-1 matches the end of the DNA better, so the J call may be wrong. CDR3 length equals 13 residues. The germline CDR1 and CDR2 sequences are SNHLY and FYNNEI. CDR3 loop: CASSVGQLNEQFF. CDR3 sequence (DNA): TGTGCCAGCAGCGTGGGACAGCTGAATGAGCAGTTCTTC.

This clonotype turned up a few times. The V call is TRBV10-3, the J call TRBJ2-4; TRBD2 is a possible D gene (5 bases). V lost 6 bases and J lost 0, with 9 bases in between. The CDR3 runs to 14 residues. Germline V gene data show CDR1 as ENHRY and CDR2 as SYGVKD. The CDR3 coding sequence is TGTGCCATCAGCCCCGGGGTAGCCAAAAACATTCAGTACTTC. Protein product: CAISPGVAKNIQYF.

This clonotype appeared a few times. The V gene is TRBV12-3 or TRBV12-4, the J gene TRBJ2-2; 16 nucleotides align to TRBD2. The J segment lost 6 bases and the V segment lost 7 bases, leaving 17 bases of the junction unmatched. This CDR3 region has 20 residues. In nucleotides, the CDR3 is TGTGCCAGCAACCGCCTGGGGACTAGCGGGAGGGGTAGGGGCGCCGGGGAGCTGTTTTTT. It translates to CASNRLGTSGRGRGAGELFF.

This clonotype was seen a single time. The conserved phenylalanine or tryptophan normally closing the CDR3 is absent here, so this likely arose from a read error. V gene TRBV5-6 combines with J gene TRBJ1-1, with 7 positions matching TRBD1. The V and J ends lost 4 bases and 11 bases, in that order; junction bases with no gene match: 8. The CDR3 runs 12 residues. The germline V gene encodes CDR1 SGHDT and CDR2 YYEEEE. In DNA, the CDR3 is TGTGCCAGCAGCAGCGTCGAGGACAGGGCTTTCTCT. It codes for CASSSVEDRAFS.

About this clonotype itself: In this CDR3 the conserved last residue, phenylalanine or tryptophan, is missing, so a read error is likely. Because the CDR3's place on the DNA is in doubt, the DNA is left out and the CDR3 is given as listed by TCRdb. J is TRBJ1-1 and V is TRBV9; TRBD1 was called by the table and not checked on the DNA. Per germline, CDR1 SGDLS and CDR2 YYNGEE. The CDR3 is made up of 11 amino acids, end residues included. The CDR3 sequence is CASSVSTGANY.

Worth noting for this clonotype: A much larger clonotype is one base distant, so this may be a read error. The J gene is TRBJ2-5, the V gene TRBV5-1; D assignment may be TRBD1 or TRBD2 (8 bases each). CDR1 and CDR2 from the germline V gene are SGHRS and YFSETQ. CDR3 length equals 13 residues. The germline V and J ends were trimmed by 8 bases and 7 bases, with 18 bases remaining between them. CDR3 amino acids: CASNQGAGGTQYF. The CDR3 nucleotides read TGCGCCAGTAACCAGGGGGCGGGAGGGACCCAGTACTTC.

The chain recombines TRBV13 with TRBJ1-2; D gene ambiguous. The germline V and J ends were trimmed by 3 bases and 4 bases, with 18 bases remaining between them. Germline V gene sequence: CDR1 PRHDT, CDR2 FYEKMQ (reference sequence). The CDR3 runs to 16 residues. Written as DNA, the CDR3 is TGTGCCAGCAGCTTCGGCAGCCACAGACGGATCTATGGCTACACCTTC. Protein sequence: CASSFGSHRRIYGYTF.

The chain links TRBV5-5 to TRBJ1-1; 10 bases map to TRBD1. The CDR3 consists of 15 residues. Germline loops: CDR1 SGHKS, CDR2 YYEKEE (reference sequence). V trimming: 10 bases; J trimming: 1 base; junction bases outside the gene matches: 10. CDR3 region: CACNPGQGWNTEAFF. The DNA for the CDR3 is TGTGCCTGCAATCCGGGACAGGGGTGGAACACTGAAGCTTTCTTT.

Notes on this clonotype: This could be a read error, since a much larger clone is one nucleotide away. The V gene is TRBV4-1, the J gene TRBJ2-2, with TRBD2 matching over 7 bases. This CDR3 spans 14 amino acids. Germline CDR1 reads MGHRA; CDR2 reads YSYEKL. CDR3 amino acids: CASSQVGGSGKLFF. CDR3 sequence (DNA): TGCGCCAGCAGCCAAGTGGGAGGGTCCGGGAAGCTGTTTTTT.

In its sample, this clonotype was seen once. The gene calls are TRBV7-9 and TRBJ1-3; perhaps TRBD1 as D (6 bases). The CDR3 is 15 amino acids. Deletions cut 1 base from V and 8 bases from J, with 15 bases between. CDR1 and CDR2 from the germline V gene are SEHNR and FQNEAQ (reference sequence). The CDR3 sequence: CASSLVGDGGYTIYF. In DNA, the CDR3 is TGTGCCAGCAGCTTAGTAGGGGACGGGGGCTACACCATATATTTT.

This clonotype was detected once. CDR3: CASTPHRENYEHF. DNA of the CDR3: TGTGCCAGTACCCCGCACAGGGAAAACTACGAGCATTTT. The rearrangement joins TRBV19 to TRBJ1-5; D is perhaps TRBD1 (6 bases). CDR1 LNHDA and CDR2 SQIVND come from the germline V gene (reference sequence). Deletions cut 7 bases from V and 14 bases from J, with 21 bases between. CDR3 length: 13 amino acids. The variable domain in full, completed from reference TRBV19 and TRBJ1-5, reads DGGITQSPKYLFRKEGQNVTLSCEQNLNHDAMYWYRQDPGQGLRLIYYSQIVNDFQKGDIAEGYSVSREKKESFPLTVTSAQKNPTAFYLCASTPHRENYEHFGDGTRLSIL.

In DNA, the CDR3 is TGCGCCAGCAGTGATCTGGGACAGACCACTGAAGCTTTCTTT. Protein sequence: CASSDLGQTTEAFF. The V gene is TRBV10-2, the J gene TRBJ1-1; 7 bases match TRBD1. Germline V lookup: CDR1 WSHSY, CDR2 SAAADI. The CDR3 totals 14 residues. V was clipped by 3 bases and J by 4 bases; unmatched bases: 5.

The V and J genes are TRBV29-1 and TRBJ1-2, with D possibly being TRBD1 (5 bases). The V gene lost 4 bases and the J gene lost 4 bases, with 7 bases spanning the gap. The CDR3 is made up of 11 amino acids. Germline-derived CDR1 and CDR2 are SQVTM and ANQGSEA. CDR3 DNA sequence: TGCAGCGTTGGGACATTCTATGGCTACACCTTC. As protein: CSVGTFYGYTF.

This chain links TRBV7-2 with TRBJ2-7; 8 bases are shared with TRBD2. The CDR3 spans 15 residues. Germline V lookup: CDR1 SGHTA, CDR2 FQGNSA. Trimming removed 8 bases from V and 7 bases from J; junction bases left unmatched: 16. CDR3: CASGGLATGGEEQYF. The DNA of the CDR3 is TGTGCCAGCGGGGGCTTAGCAACCGGGGGGGAGGAGCAGTACTTC.

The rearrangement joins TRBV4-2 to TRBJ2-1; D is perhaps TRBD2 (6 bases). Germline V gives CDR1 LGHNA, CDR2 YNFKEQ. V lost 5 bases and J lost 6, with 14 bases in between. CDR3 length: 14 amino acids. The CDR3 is CASSFHRESNEQFF. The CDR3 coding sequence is TGTGCCAGCAGCTTTCATCGGGAGTCCAATGAGCAGTTCTTC.